This T cell receptor (beta chain) was profiled in a study of blood T cell repertoires in COVID-19. For the study at large: Specimens from acute and convalescent COVID-19 originated in the United States, Italy and Spain. From T cells, B-cell-depleted T cells, or PBMCs came the material, which was cDNA or gDNA.

The authors' processing: Amplification of reference gene primers provided the estimated nucleated cell counts. Here immunoSEQ multiplex PCR was the method, and the copy in TCRdb shows in-frame clones only, minus some. V and J calls and clone size follow that table, whereas D and trimming were derived from the DNA. This table holds about 110,000 clones, roughly 86% found once. The J segment lost 0 bases and the V segment lost 2 bases, leaving 7 bases of the junction unmatched. From germline, CDR1 is LGHNA and CDR2 YNFKEQ. The CDR3 length is 19 residues. The rearrangement joins TRBV4-2 to TRBJ2-3; 14 nucleotides agree with TRBD2. Material: peripheral blood. This TCR was sampled from a man aged 35-49 years with acute or convalescent COVID-19. Here the CDR3 reads CASSQPGTSGRVSTDTQYF. CDR3 sequence (DNA): TGTGCCAGCAGCCAACCCGGGACTAGCGGGAGAGTAAGCACAGATACGCAGTATTTT.